This is a list of T cell receptor beta chains from one sample in a study of tumor and adjacent non-tumor tissue in lung cancer. In TCRdb, the multiplex PCR reads were re-called with MiXCR into one record per CDR3 protein. This table holds around 70,000 distinct CDR3 sequences, around 78% found once. Sequencing input: lung tumor tissue. The receptors here all came from a man in his fifties or sixties with non-small cell lung cancer. Both conserved end residues are part of each CDR3. Each record gives: V gene, D gene, clone size, J gene, CDR3 protein. A D gene is named only where the DNA matches it firmly. Clone size is given for some rows only: seen once, a few or many times, or a class if the clone is expanded.

>TRBV6-2/TRBV6-3|NA|NA|TRBJ2-2
CVSSYRAPNTGELFF
>TRBV6-1|NA|NA|TRBJ2-1
CAGSENPGSSYDEQFF
>TRBV29-1|NA|few|TRBJ1-1
CRVKGVGNTEAFF
>TRBV28|NA|many|TRBJ1-1
CASNGGTTAEAFF
>TRBV20-1|NA|NA|TRBJ1-1
CSAESGRDEAFF
>TRBV29-1|NA|NA|TRBJ2-1
CSPRRQGSYNKQFF
>TRBV20-1|TRBD1|NA|TRBJ2-5
CGARVTGGPQETQYF
>TRBV29-1|NA|NA|TRBJ2-6
CRVRVSRSGANVRTF
>TRBV14|TRBD2|many|TRBJ2-3
CASSQGTRGDTQYF
>TRBV28|NA|NA|TRBJ2-3
CASSFVSDTDTQYF
>TRBV28|NA|many|TRBJ2-7
CASSLGLTGNPYEQYF
>TRBV11-2|NA|NA|TRBJ1-1
CARSLEQRETEALF
>TRBV29-1|TRBD1|NA|TRBJ2-2
CREPGQVPTGELFF
>TRBV29-1|TRBD1|NA|TRBJ1-1
CSTSAGGDIEAFF
>TRBV12-3/TRBV12-4|NA|NA|TRBJ2-1
CASSLGPTCNEQFF
>TRBV20-1|TRBD2|few|TRBJ2-3
CSAKPLSGTSGADKQYF
>TRBV29-1|TRBD2|NA|TRBJ2-1
CSVESMLAGDYNEEFF
>TRBV6-5|NA|NA|TRBJ2-2
CASMRDNLNTGELFF
>TRBV10-3|NA|many|TRBJ2-7
CAISPGENEQYF
>TRBV5-4|NA|once|TRBJ2-7
CGSSRASQGITYEQYF
>TRBV20-1|NA|NA|TRBJ2-7
CSAISDISYGQYF
>TRBV6-6|TRBD1|NA|TRBJ2-7
CATRPTGGIPCEQYF
>TRBV9|NA|NA|TRBJ1-6
CASSDQDSARHLGNSPLHF
>TRBV28|TRBD1|NA|TRBJ2-7
CASSHPGQGASYEQYF
>TRBV20-1|NA|NA|TRBJ2-3
CSATVSTDTQYF
>TRBV5-4|NA|once|TRBJ2-3
CAISLAESTHTQYF
>TRBV11-2|NA|NA|TRBJ1-1
CASSLDRGVVEAFF
>TRBV6-6|TRBD2|NA|TRBJ2-7
CASSQFSGRAIPQQYF
>TRBV28|TRBD2|few|TRBJ2-7
CASSLPTIRTSGDLYEQYF
>TRBV20-1|NA|NA|TRBJ1-2
CSAGPTAHF
>TRBV6-2/TRBV6-3|TRBD1|NA|NA
CASSRQGSHNEQYF
>TRBV6-5|NA|NA|TRBJ2-7
CASCYKRNSYEQCF
>TRBV12-3/TRBV12-4|TRBD2|NA|TRBJ2-1
CASSYHQREHNEQFF
>TRBV29-1|NA|NA|TRBJ1-2
CSVKETNYGYTF
>TRBV29-1|NA|NA|TRBJ2-5
CSVLTLLGTQYF
>TRBV15|NA|NA|TRBJ1-1
CATSSTRGANTEAFF
>TRBV28|TRBD1|once|TRBJ1-2
CASSLSGRGLDGCTF
>TRBV11-1|TRBD2|NA|TRBJ2-5
CASSLAGLAEKQYF
>TRBV6-1|NA|NA|TRBJ1-5
CASSHPMFNSNKPQHF
>TRBV6-5|TRBD2|NA|TRBJ2-7
CASSYSRRERVEQYF
>TRBV20-1|TRBD2|NA|TRBJ2-1
CSAKPTSGGSGEQFF
>TRBV19|TRBD1|few|TRBJ1-1
CASSFKGAGPGEAFF
>TRBV6-2/TRBV6-3|NA|NA|TRBJ2-7
CASGATCNEQYF
>TRBV5-4|NA|few|TRBJ2-1
CASNWWDWGNEQFF